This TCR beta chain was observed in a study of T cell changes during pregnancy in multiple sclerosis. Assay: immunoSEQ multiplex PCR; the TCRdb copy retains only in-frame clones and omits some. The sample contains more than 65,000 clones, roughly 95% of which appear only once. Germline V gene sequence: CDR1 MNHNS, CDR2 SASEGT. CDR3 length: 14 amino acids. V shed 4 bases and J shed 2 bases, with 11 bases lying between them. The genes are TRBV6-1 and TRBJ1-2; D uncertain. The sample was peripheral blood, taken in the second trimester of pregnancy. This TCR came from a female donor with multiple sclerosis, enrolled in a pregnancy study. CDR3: CASSAPGTNYGYTF. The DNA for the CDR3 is TGTGCCAGCAGTGCGCCGGGAACCAACTATGGCTACACCTTC.